This T cell receptor beta chain was obtained from a study of T-cell reconstitution after alpha-beta-depleted transplantation in children. Study-wide points: From surviving recipient T cells and thymic progenitors came the high day-60 TCRbeta diversity observed in some patients. The main origin of T-cell counts and diversity one year after transplant was newly produced T cells. The study reportedly traced alpha-beta T cells about two months after transplant to several hundred expanded graft clones.

The table lists this clonotype with many counts. Its antigen is unknown. The germline V gene has CDR1 SGHVS and CDR2 FNYEAQ. This CDR3 has 16 amino acids. V lost 5 bases to trimming and J lost 0 bases, with 17 bases between them. Using unique molecular identifiers, the investigators prepared the TCRbeta library. TCRdb recomputed calls from the PCR reads with MiXCR, one row per CDR3 protein. The data show 120,000 to 150,000 distinct CDR3 sequences, around 9% seen once. The sample was PBMCs, mostly from graft donor cells, taken 180 days after TCRalphabeta/CD19-depleted stem cell transplant. The rearrangement joins TRBV7-6 to TRBJ2-7; D unclear. This TCR was recovered from a female patient between 2 and 10 years old who had a stem cell transplant for congenital amegakaryocytic thrombocytopenia, so the T cells may come from the graft donor. The CDR3 reads CASSPNNGFPSYEQYF. Here the CDR3 DNA reads TGTGCCAGCAGCCCAAATAATGGGTTTCCCTCCTACGAGCAGTACTTC.